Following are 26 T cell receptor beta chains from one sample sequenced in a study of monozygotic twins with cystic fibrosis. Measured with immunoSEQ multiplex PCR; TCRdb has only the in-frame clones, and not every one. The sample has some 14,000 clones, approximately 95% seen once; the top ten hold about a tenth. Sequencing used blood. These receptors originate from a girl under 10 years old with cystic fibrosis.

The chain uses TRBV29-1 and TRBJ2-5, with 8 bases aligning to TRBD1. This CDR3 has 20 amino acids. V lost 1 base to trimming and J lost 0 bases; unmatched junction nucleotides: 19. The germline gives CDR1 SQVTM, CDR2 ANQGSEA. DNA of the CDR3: TGCAGCGTTGAAGCCAGATTTTTCAGGGGGCTGAACTGGTACCAAGAGACCCAGTACTTC. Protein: CSVEARFFRGLNWYQETQYF.

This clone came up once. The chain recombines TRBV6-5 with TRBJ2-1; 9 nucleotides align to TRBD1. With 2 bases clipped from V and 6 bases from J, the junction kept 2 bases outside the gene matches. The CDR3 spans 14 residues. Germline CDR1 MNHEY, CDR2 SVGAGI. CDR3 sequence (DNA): TGTGCCAGCAGTTACGGGACAGGGATCAATGAGCAGTTCTTC. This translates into CASSYGTGINEQFF.

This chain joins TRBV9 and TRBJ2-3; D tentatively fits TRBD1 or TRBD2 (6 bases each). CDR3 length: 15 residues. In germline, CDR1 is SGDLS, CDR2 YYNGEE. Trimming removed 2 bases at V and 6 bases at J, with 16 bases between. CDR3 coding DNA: TGTGCCAGCAGCGTTTCCATTAGGGGGGTTGATACGCAGTATTTT. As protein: CASSVSIRGVDTQYF.

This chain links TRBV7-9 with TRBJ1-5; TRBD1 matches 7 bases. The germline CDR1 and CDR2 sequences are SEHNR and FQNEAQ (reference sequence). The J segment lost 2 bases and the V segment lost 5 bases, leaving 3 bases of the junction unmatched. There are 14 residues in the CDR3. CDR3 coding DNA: TGTGCCAGCAGCCCTGACAGGGGCAATCAGCCCCAGCATTTT. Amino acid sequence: CASSPDRGNQPQHF.

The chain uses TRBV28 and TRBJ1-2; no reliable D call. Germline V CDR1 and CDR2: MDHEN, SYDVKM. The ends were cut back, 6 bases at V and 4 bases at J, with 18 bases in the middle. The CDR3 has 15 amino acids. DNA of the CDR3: TGTGCCAGCAGCCGCCGTGAGGCCAGAGTCTATGGCTACACCTTC. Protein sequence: CASSRREARVYGYTF.

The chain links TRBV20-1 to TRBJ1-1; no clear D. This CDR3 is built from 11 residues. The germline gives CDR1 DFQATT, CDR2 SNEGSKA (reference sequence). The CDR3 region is CLSSVHTEAFF. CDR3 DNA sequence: TGCTTAAGTTCAGTTCACACTGAAGCTTTCTTT.

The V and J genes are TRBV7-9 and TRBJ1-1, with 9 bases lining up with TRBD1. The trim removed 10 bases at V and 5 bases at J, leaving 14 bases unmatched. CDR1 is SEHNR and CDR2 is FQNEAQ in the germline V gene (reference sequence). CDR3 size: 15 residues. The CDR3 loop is CATVQGAEFWTEAFF. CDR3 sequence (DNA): TGTGCCACCGTACAGGGGGCGGAGTTTTGGACTGAAGCTTTCTTT. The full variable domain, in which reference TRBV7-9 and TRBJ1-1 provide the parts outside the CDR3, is DTGVSQNPRHKITKRGQNVTFRCDPISEHNRLYWYRQTLGQGPEFLTYFQNEAQLEKSRLLSDRFSAERPKGSFSTLEIQRTEQGDSAMYLCATVQGAEFWTEAFFGQGTRLTVV.

DNA for the CDR3: TGTGCCAGCAGCGTAGTGGGGGGGGCACTACCATACTATGGCTACACCTTC. It encodes CASSVVGGALPYYGYTF. V gene TRBV9 combines with J gene TRBJ1-2; a possible D gene is TRBD1 (6 bases). This CDR3 region has 17 residues. V lost 0 bases and J 3 bases, leaving 18 bases between the germline ends. Germline V lookup: CDR1 SGDLS, CDR2 YYNGEE.

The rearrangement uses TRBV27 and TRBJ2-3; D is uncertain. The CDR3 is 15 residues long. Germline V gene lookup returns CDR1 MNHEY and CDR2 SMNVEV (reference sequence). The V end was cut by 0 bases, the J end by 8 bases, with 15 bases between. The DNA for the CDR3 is TGTGCCAGCAGTTTATCGAACTATCCCTCAGGTACGCAGTATTTT. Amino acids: CASSLSNYPSGTQYF.

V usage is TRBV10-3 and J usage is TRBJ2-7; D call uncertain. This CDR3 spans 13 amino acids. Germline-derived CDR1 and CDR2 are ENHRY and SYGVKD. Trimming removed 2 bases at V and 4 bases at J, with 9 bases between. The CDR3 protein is CAISERSRYEQYF. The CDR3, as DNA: TGTGCCATCAGTGAGAGATCCAGGTACGAGCAGTACTTC.

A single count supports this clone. The DNA of the CDR3 is TGTGCCAGCAGCTTAGAGGCGGGACCCTACGAGCAGTACTTC. It encodes CASSLEAGPYEQYF. The chain combines TRBV7-6 with TRBJ2-7; a possible D gene is TRBD2 (6 bases). Germline V lookup: CDR1 SGHVS, CDR2 FNYEAQ. This CDR3 is built from 14 residues. Trimming cost V 1 base and J 2 bases, with 9 bases left between them.

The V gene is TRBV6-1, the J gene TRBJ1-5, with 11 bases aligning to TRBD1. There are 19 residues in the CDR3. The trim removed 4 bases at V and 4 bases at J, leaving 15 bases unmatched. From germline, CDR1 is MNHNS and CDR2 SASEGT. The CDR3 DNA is TGTGCCAGCAGTGTGGTTGGGACAGGGGGATCGAGGGGAAATCAGCCCCAGCATTTT. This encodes CASSVVGTGGSRGNQPQHF.

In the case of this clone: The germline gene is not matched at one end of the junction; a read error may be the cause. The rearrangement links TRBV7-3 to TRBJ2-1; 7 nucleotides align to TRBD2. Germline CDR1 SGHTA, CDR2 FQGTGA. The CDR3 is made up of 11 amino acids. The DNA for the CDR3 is TGTGCCAGCAGCCCCGGGCGGGAGCTGTTCTTC. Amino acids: CASSPGRELFF.

For the CDR3, the DNA is TGTGCCAGCAGTGTTGGGAGGGGGCTTCGGCAGTTCTTC. Translation: CASSVGRGLRQFF. The V call is TRBV2, the J call TRBJ2-1; D tentatively fits TRBD1 or TRBD2 (7 bases each). The CDR3 runs 13 residues. Germline V gene sequence: CDR1 SNHLY, CDR2 FYNNEI. V lost 4 bases to trimming and J lost 12 bases, with 16 bases between them. Full variable domain (rest looked up from reference TRBV2 and TRBJ2-1): EPEVTQTPSHQVTQMGQEVILRCVPISNHLYFYWYRQILGQKVEFLVSFYNNEISEKSEIFDDQFSVERPDGSNFTLKIRSTKLEDSAMYFCASSVGRGLRQFFGPGTRLTVL.

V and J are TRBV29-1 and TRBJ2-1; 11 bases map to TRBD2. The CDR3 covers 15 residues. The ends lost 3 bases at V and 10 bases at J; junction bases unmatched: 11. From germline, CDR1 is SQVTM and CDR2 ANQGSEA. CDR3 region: CSVEVAGGPFDEQFF. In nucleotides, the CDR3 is TGCAGCGTTGAGGTAGCGGGAGGGCCTTTCGACGAGCAGTTCTTC.

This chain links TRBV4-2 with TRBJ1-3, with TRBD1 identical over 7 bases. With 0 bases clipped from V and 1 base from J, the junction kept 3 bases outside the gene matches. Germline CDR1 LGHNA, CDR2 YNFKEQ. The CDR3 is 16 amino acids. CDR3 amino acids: CASSQDRGTSGNTIYF. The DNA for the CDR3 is TGTGCCAGCAGCCAAGACAGGGGGACGTCTGGAAACACCATATATTTT.

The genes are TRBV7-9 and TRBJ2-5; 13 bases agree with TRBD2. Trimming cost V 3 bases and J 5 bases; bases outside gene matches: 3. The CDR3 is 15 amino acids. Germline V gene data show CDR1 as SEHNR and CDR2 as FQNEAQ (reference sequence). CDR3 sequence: CASSFQTSGGETQYF. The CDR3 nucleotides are TGTGCCAGCAGCTTCCAGACTAGCGGGGGGGAGACCCAGTACTTC.

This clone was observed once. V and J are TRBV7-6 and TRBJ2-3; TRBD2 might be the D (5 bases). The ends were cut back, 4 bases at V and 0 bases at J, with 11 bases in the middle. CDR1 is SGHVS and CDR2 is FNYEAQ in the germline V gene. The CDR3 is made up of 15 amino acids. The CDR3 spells CASSSRSGSTDTQYF. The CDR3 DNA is TGTGCCAGCAGCTCGCGGAGCGGTAGCACAGATACGCAGTATTTT.

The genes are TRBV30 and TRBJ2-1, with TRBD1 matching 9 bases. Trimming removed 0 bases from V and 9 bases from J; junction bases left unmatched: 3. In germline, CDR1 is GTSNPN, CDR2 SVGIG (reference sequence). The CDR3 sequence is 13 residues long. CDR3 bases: TGTGCCTGGAGTGTACAGGGGGCAAGTGAGCAGTTCTTC. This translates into CAWSVQGASEQFF.

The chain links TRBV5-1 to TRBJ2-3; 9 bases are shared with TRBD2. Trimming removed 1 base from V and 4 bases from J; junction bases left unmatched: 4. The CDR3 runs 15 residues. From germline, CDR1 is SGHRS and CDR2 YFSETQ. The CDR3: CASSLRGLASDTQYF. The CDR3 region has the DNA TGCGCCAGCAGCTTGAGGGGACTAGCTTCAGATACGCAGTATTTT. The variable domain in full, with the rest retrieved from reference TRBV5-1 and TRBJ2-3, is KAGVTQTPRYLIKTRGQQVTLSCSPISGHRSVSWYQQTPGQGLQFLFEYFSETQRNKGNFPGRFSGRQFSNSRSEMNVSTLELGDSALYLCASSLRGLASDTQYFGPGTRLTVL.

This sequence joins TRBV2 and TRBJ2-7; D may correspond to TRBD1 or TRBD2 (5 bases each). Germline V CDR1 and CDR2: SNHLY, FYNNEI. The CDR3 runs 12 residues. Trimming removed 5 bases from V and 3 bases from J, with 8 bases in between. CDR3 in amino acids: CASSRDVYEQYF. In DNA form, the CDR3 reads TGTGCCAGCAGTCGGGACGTCTACGAGCAGTACTTC.

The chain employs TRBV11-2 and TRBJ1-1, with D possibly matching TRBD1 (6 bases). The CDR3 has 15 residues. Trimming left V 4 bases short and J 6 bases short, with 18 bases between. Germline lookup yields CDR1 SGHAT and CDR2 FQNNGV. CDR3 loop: CASSYSAGARAEAFF. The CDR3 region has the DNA TGTGCCAGCAGCTACTCGGCAGGGGCTCGCGCTGAAGCTTTCTTT.

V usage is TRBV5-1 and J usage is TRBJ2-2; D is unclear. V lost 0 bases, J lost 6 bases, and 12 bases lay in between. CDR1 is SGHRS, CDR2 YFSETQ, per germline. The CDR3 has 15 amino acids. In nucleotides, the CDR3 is TGCGCCAGCAGCTTGGTTAATGTCCCCCCCGGGGAGCTGTTTTTT. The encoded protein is CASSLVNVPPGELFF. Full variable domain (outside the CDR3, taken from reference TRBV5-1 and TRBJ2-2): KAGVTQTPRYLIKTRGQQVTLSCSPISGHRSVSWYQQTPGQGLQFLFEYFSETQRNKGNFPGRFSGRQFSNSRSEMNVSTLELGDSALYLCASSLVNVPPGELFFGEGSRLTVL.

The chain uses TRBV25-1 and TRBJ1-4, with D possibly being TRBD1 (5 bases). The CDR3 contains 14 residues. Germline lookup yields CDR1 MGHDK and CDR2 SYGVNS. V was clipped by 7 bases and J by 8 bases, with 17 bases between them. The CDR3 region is CASTPGQEGEKLFF. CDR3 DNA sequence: TGTGCCAGCACCCCGGGGCAGGAGGGAGAAAAACTGTTTTTT.

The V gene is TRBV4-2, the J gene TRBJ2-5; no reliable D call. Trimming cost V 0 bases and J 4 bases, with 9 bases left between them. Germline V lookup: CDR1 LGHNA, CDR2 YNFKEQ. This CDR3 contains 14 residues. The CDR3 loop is CASSQDRVSETQYF. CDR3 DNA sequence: TGTGCCAGCAGCCAAGATCGGGTATCAGAGACCCAGTACTTC.

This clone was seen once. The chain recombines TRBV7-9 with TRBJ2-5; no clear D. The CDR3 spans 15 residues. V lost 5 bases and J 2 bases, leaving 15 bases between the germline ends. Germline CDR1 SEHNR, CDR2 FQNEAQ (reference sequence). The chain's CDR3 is CASSRPKGPQETQYF. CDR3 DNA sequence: TGTGCCAGCAGCCGTCCCAAGGGTCCACAAGAGACCCAGTACTTC.